The 27 T cell receptor beta chains listed next were all sequenced from one sample in a study of T-cell reconstitution after alpha-beta-depleted transplantation in children. Unique molecular identifiers were built into the TCRbeta library. TCRdb analysed the PCR reads with MiXCR anew, one entry per CDR3 protein. The sample has fewer than 1 million distinct CDR3 sequences, about 15% seen once. The sample here was PBMCs, mostly from graft donor cells, taken 360 days after TCRalphabeta/CD19-depleted stem cell transplant. These receptor sequences come from a male patient under 18 who had a stem cell transplant for acute lymphoblastic leukemia, so the T cells may come from the graft donor.

This clonotype showed up just a few times. The V call is TRBV4-1, the J call TRBJ2-1, with D hard to call. The CDR3 has 14 residues. Per the germline V gene, CDR1 is MGHRA and CDR2 is YSYEKL. Trimming cost V 1 base and J 2 bases, with 6 bases left between them. The CDR3 bases are TGCGCCAGCAGCCAAGTTCTCCCCTACAATGAGCAGTTCTTC. Amino acids: CASSQVLPYNEQFF.

This clonotype appeared a single time. This rearrangement joins TRBV19 to TRBJ2-1; possible D gene TRBD2, 5 bases. The CDR3 length is 15 residues. Per germline, CDR1 LNHDA and CDR2 SQIVND (reference sequence). Deletions cut 2 bases from V and 3 bases from J, with 11 bases between. The CDR3 loop reads CASSILSGDYNEQFF. The CDR3 nucleotides are TGTGCCAGTAGTATATTGAGCGGAGACTACAATGAGCAGTTCTTC.

This clonotype was observed many times. V and J are TRBV20-1 and TRBJ2-1; 11 nucleotides match TRBD1. The CDR3 has 15 amino acids. Per germline, CDR1 DFQATT and CDR2 SNEGSKA (reference sequence). Trimming at V came to 0 bases and at J to 7 bases, leaving 5 bases not matched to a gene. The CDR3 region has the DNA TGCAGTGCTAGAGATGTGGACAGGGGGCGAAATGAGCAGTTCTTC. Translated: CSARDVDRGRNEQFF.

This clonotype occurred a few times. V and J are TRBV5-1 and TRBJ1-5, with a weak D call TRBD1 (5 bases). The CDR3 is 16 amino acids. V was shortened by 1 base and J by 5 bases, with 16 bases between the two germline ends. Germline V CDR1 and CDR2: SGHRS, YFSETQ. CDR3 in amino acids: CASSLIDPGGYQPQHF. In DNA form, the CDR3 reads TGCGCCAGCAGCTTGATCGACCCTGGGGGGTATCAGCCCCAGCATTTT.

In its sample, this clonotype was seen many times. J is TRBJ2-2 and V is TRBV11-2; D uncertain. Per the germline V gene, CDR1 is SGHAT and CDR2 is FQNNGV. The CDR3 length is 14 residues. V lost 4 bases, J lost 5 bases, and 11 bases lay in between. The DNA for the CDR3 is TGTGCCAGCAGCTACACGGCCAGGACCGGGGAGCTGTTTTTT. Protein: CASSYTARTGELFF.

The chain is built from TRBV15 and TRBJ2-5; 9 positions match TRBD1. V lost 0 bases and J lost 3; bases outside the gene matches: 11. CDR3 length equals 18 residues. Germline V gives CDR1 LNHNV, CDR2 YYDKDF (reference sequence). CDR3 coding DNA: TGTGCCACCAGCAGAGATCGGGGACAGGGCGTAAAGAAAGAGACCCAGTACTTC. Residues: CATSRDRGQGVKKETQYF.

This clonotype has a handful of counts. The CDR3 region is CASRRTGGGYTF. The CDR3 DNA sequence: TGTGCCAGCCGCAGGACAGGGGGTGGCTACACCTTC. This sequence joins TRBV2 and TRBJ1-2, with 10 bases aligning to TRBD1. CDR1 and CDR2 from the germline V gene are SNHLY and FYNNEI. With 8 bases clipped from V and 7 bases from J, the junction kept 4 bases outside the gene matches. The CDR3 covers 12 residues. The full variable domain, completed using reference TRBV2 and TRBJ1-2, is EPEVTQTPSHQVTQMGQEVILRCVPISNHLYFYWYRQILGQKVEFLVSFYNNEISEKSEIFDDQFSVERPDGSNFTLKIRSTKLEDSAMYFCASRRTGGGYTFGSGTRLTVV.

The table lists this clonotype with a few counts. The CDR3, as DNA: TGCAGTGCTAGAGCCCGGGACAGTAGCTTCGAGCAGTACTTC. It specifies CSARARDSSFEQYF. The rearrangement links TRBV20-1 to TRBJ2-7; TRBD1 aligns across 7 bases. The ends lost 1 base at V and 6 bases at J; junction bases unmatched: 9. The CDR3 runs to 14 residues. Looked up from germline, CDR1 is DFQATT and CDR2 is SNEGSKA (reference sequence).

This clonotype was detected a few times. The V gene is TRBV9, the J gene TRBJ2-5; 9 nucleotides agree with TRBD2. The germline V gene has CDR1 SGDLS and CDR2 YYNGEE. J was trimmed by 5 bases and V by 0 bases; bases with no gene match: 17. CDR3 length: 19 amino acids. CDR3 DNA sequence: TGTGCCAGCAGCGTAGAGCCCACCTCTGTAGCGGGAGCGTCGGAGACCCAGTACTTC. This codes for CASSVEPTSVAGASETQYF.

The V and J genes are TRBV5-1 and TRBJ2-3, with D possibly matching TRBD2 (5 bases). The germline CDR1 and CDR2 sequences are SGHRS and YFSETQ. This CDR3 region has 16 residues. Trimming shortened V by 4 bases and J by 0 bases, and 15 bases separated the two germline ends. The CDR3 bases are TGCGCCAGCAGCCAACGGGCGGGTACGAGCACAGATACGCAGTATTTT. It encodes CASSQRAGTSTDTQYF.

The chain recombines TRBV2 with TRBJ2-7; 7 positions agree with TRBD2. Per the germline V gene, CDR1 is SNHLY and CDR2 is FYNNEI. Germline trimming cut 6 bases from V and 2 bases from J; bases unmatched to any gene: 13. CDR3 length equals 16 residues. The DNA for the CDR3 is TGTGCCAGCAGAGCCCCTACTAGCGTGCAGGCCTACGAGCAGTACTTC. This gives the protein CASRAPTSVQAYEQYF.

The V and J genes are TRBV18 and TRBJ2-2; no firm D call. Trimming took off 3 bases at V and 1 base at J, with 9 bases between the two ends. Germline lookup yields CDR1 KGHSH and CDR2 LQKENI. The CDR3 covers 15 residues. The CDR3, as DNA: TGTGCCAGCTCACCTGCGGATTTGAACACCGGGGAGCTGTTTTTT. Translation gives CASSPADLNTGELFF.

The J gene is TRBJ1-1, the V gene TRBV4-1; tentatively, D is TRBD1 (6 bases). Germline loops: CDR1 MGHRA, CDR2 YSYEKL. CDR3 length: 15 amino acids. V was shortened by 8 bases and J by 3 bases, with 19 bases between the two germline ends. The chain's CDR3 is CASQGGLWADTEAFF. For the CDR3, the DNA is TGCGCCAGCCAAGGGGGGCTTTGGGCGGACACTGAAGCTTTCTTT.

J is TRBJ1-3 and V is TRBV28; TRBD1 agrees at 10 bases. V dropped 6 bases and J dropped 3; count of bases not matched to a gene: 5. Germline V gene data show CDR1 as MDHEN and CDR2 as SYDVKM. CDR3 length: 15 residues. The chain's CDR3 is CASSPRDRGGNTIYF. CDR3 bases: TGTGCCAGCAGCCCCCGGGACAGGGGTGGAAACACCATATATTTT.

In its sample, this clonotype was seen a few times. The rearrangement uses TRBV2 and TRBJ1-2; D remains unclear. Germline assignment: CDR1 SNHLY and CDR2 FYNNEI. V was pared by 6 bases and J by 3 bases, with 5 bases between. The CDR3 contains 11 residues. CDR3 region: CASRPYYGYTF. Here the CDR3 DNA reads TGTGCCAGCAGGCCATACTATGGCTACACCTTC.

This clonotype was seen a few times. The chain combines TRBV9 with TRBJ2-3; 14 nucleotides match TRBD2. The germline CDR1 and CDR2 sequences are SGDLS and YYNGEE. Trimming at V came to 3 bases and at J to 4 bases, leaving 10 bases not matched to a gene. This CDR3 comprises 18 residues. In DNA, the CDR3 is TGTGCCAGCAGCGAACGTCCCGGGACTAGCGGGAGATCAGATACGCAGTATTTT. Protein sequence: CASSERPGTSGRSDTQYF.

This clonotype was found a few times. This CDR3 reads CASSLTGDLNQPQHF. CDR3 DNA sequence: TGCGCCAGCAGCCTGACAGGAGACCTTAATCAGCCCCAGCATTTT. The genes are TRBV5-1 and TRBJ1-5; maybe TRBD1 (6 bases). Per the germline V gene, CDR1 is SGHRS and CDR2 is YFSETQ. The V gene lost 4 bases and the J gene lost 4 bases, with 15 bases spanning the gap. The CDR3 is 15 residues long.

CDR3 loop: CASSLLEVRVGANVLTF. In nucleotides, the CDR3 is TGTGCCAGCTCACTCCTCGAGGTGAGGGTAGGGGCCAACGTCCTGACTTTC. The chain combines TRBV18 with TRBJ2-6; weak D call: TRBD2 (5 bases). V was clipped by 4 bases and J by 4 bases, with 17 bases between them. Looked up from germline, CDR1 is KGHSH and CDR2 is LQKENI. The CDR3 spans 17 residues.

The sample holds a few counts of this clonotype. The chain carries TRBV2 and TRBJ1-1; a weak D match, TRBD1 (5 bases). Germline V gene lookup returns CDR1 SNHLY and CDR2 FYNNEI. This CDR3 is built from 14 residues. The V gene lost 1 base and the J gene lost 4 bases, with 10 bases spanning the gap. The CDR3 sequence: CASSEGGDATEAFF. For the CDR3, the DNA is TGTGCCAGCAGTGAAGGAGGGGACGCCACTGAAGCTTTCTTT.

This chain connects TRBV5-1 to TRBJ2-2; TRBD1 agrees at 7 bases. The CDR3 runs 15 residues. Trimming removed 4 bases from V and 6 bases from J; junction bases left unmatched: 9. Germline lookup yields CDR1 SGHRS and CDR2 YFSETQ. Here the CDR3 DNA reads TGCGCCAGCAGCATTAGTTTGACAGGGCCCGGGGAGCTGTTTTTT. This gives the protein CASSISLTGPGELFF. Drawing the rest from reference TRBV5-1 and TRBJ2-2, the complete variable domain is KAGVTQTPRYLIKTRGQQVTLSCSPISGHRSVSWYQQTPGQGLQFLFEYFSETQRNKGNFPGRFSGRQFSNSRSEMNVSTLELGDSALYLCASSISLTGPGELFFGEGSRLTVL.

The V call is TRBV18, the J call TRBJ2-3, with D maybe TRBD2 (5 bases). V was shortened by 10 bases and J by 0 bases, with 11 bases between the two germline ends. The CDR3 has 13 residues. Per germline, CDR1 KGHSH and CDR2 LQKENI. The CDR3 is CATKSGSTDTQYF. CDR3 nucleotide sequence: TGTGCCACGAAGAGCGGAAGCACAGATACGCAGTATTTT.

This clonotype turned up a few times. The chain is built from TRBV24-1 and TRBJ2-7; a weak D match, TRBD2 (6 bases). From germline, CDR1 is KGHDR and CDR2 SFDVKD. Trimming removed 5 bases from V and 5 bases from J, with 18 bases in between. This CDR3 is built from 15 residues. This CDR3 reads CATSVSGLRMHEQYF. The CDR3 DNA is TGTGCCACCAGTGTTTCGGGACTGCGGATGCACGAGCAGTACTTC.

The V gene is TRBV7-9, the J gene TRBJ2-7; no clear D gene. The CDR3 has 14 residues. V lost 1 base, J lost 2 bases, and 9 bases lay in between. Germline V gene lookup returns CDR1 SEHNR and CDR2 FQNEAQ (reference sequence). The CDR3 DNA sequence: TGTGCCAGCAGCTTAGAGATGGGGACCTACGAGCAGTACTTC. The encoded protein is CASSLEMGTYEQYF.

The J gene is TRBJ1-6, the V gene TRBV27, with no clear D. Germline V gene sequence: CDR1 MNHEY, CDR2 SMNVEV (reference sequence). With 1 base removed from V and 7 bases from J, the gap between germline ends came to 5 bases. This CDR3 region has 13 residues. The CDR3 nucleotides are TGTGCCAGCAGTTTATGGGCAAATTCACCCCTCCACTTT. As protein: CASSLWANSPLHF.

V usage is TRBV5-1 and J usage is TRBJ2-3, with 8 nucleotides matching TRBD2. Germline V gives CDR1 SGHRS, CDR2 YFSETQ. V shed 4 bases and J 8 bases; nucleotides not matched to a gene: 6. There are 13 residues in the CDR3. Here the CDR3 DNA reads TGCGCCAGCAGCCCCTCCACTAGCGGTACGCAGTATTTT. This codes for CASSPSTSGTQYF.

This clonotype was counted between two and nine times. The chain uses TRBV20-1 and TRBJ2-1; possible D gene TRBD2, 5 bases. CDR1 and CDR2 from the germline V gene are DFQATT and SNEGSKA (reference sequence). Trimming removed 1 base from V and 6 bases from J, with 16 bases in between. The CDR3 extends over 15 amino acids. The CDR3 coding sequence is TGCAGTGCTAGAGGAGAGGGAGCCGGCGGCAATGAGCAGTTCTTC. This codes for CSARGEGAGGNEQFF.

V and J are TRBV11-2 and TRBJ2-7; TRBD2 matches 7 bases. CDR3 length: 14 amino acids. V lost 1 base to trimming and J lost 4 bases; unmatched junction nucleotides: 4. Germline CDR1 and CDR2: SGHAT and FQNNGV. The CDR3 sequence: CASSLGSGWYEQYF. DNA for the CDR3: TGTGCCAGCAGCTTAGGTAGCGGGTGGTACGAGCAGTACTTC.